This entry lists 12 T cell receptor beta chains sequenced from one sample in a study of radiotherapy plus CTLA-4 blockade in lung cancer. Generated by immunoSEQ multiplex PCR, the TCRdb table keeps only in-frame clones and is missing some. The repertoire consists of about 60,000 clones, with over 70% occurring once and the leading ten covering roughly 4%. Sequences were derived from peripheral blood, sampled from a patient treated with radiotherapy plus ipilimumab. These receptors all stem from a human donor with non-small cell lung cancer who had a partial response to radiotherapy plus ipilimumab.

The chain is built from TRBV6-5 and TRBJ2-7; 8 bases are a match to TRBD1. The J call may be incorrect, as the DNA end agrees better with TRBJ2-1. Germline lookup yields CDR1 MNHEY and CDR2 SVGAGI. The CDR3 length is 15 residues. The CDR3 loop reads CASSAHRGFYNEQFF. The CDR3 bases are TGTGCCAGCAGTGCCCACAGGGGGTTCTACAATGAGCAGTTCTTC.

V and J are TRBV7-2 and TRBJ2-7; D call uncertain. This CDR3 spans 14 amino acids. V lost 5 bases to trimming and J lost 2 bases, with 13 bases between them. The germline V gene encodes CDR1 SGHTA and CDR2 FQGNSA. The CDR3, as DNA: TGTGCCAGCAGCCTCCCAGGTGCACCCTACGAGCAGTACTTC. Translation: CASSLPGAPYEQYF.

V usage is TRBV28 and J usage is TRBJ1-2, with D possibly TRBD1 on 6 matching bases. Germline lookup yields CDR1 MDHEN and CDR2 SYDVKM. The ends were cut back, 6 bases at V and 4 bases at J, with 15 bases in the middle. CDR3 length: 14 amino acids. CDR3 residues: CASSRGARIYGYTF. CDR3 DNA sequence: TGTGCCAGCAGCAGGGGCGCACGAATCTATGGCTACACCTTC.

This sequence joins TRBV5-1 and TRBJ2-5; D is uncertain. Gene TRBJ2-7 matches the end of the DNA better, so the J call may be wrong. The germline V gene encodes CDR1 SGHRS and CDR2 YFSETQ. The CDR3 is 16 residues long. The CDR3 here is CASSPKTSDGGYEQYF. The CDR3 DNA follows: TGCGCCAGCAGCCCGAAAACGAGTGACGGCGGCTACGAGCAGTACTTC.

The chain is built from TRBV2 and TRBJ1-4; D ambiguous. Trimming took 2 bases from V and 3 from J, leaving 10 bases between them. Germline CDR1 is SNHLY and CDR2 is FYNNEI. This CDR3 is built from 15 residues. The CDR3 bases are TGTGCCAGCAGTGAAAACTGGACTCCTAATGAAAAACTGTTTTTT. The encoded protein is CASSENWTPNEKLFF.

The rearrangement links TRBV15 to TRBJ1-2; D gene ambiguous. The CDR3 contains 16 residues. V was cut by 3 bases and J by 4 bases, with 18 bases left in between. CDR1 is LNHNV, CDR2 YYDKDF, per germline (reference sequence). In DNA, the CDR3 is TGTGCCACCAGCAGGGGAGTAGGGCCAAGTCTCTATGGCTACACCTTC. Protein: CATSRGVGPSLYGYTF.

This clone has only a few counts. The chain has TRBV11-2 and TRBJ1-5; D gene ambiguous. The CDR3 sequence is 13 residues long. V lost 2 bases and J lost 4, with 6 bases in between. Germline CDR1 SGHAT, CDR2 FQNNGV. CDR3 DNA: TGTGCCAGCAGCTTACGCCGGAATCAGCCCCAGCATTTT. Its translation: CASSLRRNQPQHF.

This chain connects TRBV5-1 to TRBJ2-5, with 12 bases lining up with TRBD2. The germline CDR1 and CDR2 sequences are SGHRS and YFSETQ. After removal of 0 bases from V and 4 bases from J, the junction contained 7 bases not matched to a gene. The CDR3 covers 17 residues. The CDR3 DNA is TGCGCCAGCAGCTTGGGACTAGCGGGGGACCTGAGAGAGACCCAGTACTTC. This codes for CASSLGLAGDLRETQYF.

This clone was counted only a few times. The CDR3 is CASSWSGGPSYEQYF. CDR3 bases: TGTGCCAGCAGCTGGAGCGGGGGGCCCTCCTACGAGCAGTACTTC. The rearrangement links TRBV5-4 to TRBJ2-7; 9 bases are a match to TRBD2. J lost 0 bases, V lost 3 bases, and 4 bases had no gene match. The CDR3 spans 15 residues. CDR1 SGHNT and CDR2 YYREEE come from the germline V gene (reference sequence).

The J gene is TRBJ2-1, the V gene TRBV9; the match to TRBD1 covers 8 bases. CDR1 SGDLS and CDR2 YYNGEE come from the germline V gene. J lost 1 base, V lost 0 bases, and 6 bases had no gene match. The CDR3 covers 17 residues. The DNA for the CDR3 is TGTGCCAGCAGCGTAGCAGGGGGCGTCAGGTCCTACAATGAGCAGTTCTTC. Residues: CASSVAGGVRSYNEQFF.

The rearrangement joins TRBV27 to TRBJ2-2; 8 bases map to TRBD1. CDR1 and CDR2 (germline): MNHEY, SMNVEV (reference sequence). Losses at the gene ends were 2 bases for V and 2 bases for J; bases not matched to a gene: 7. This CDR3 is 17 amino acids long. The CDR3 loop is CASSLRGQGANTGELFF. CDR3 nucleotides: TGTGCCAGCAGTTTAAGGGGCCAGGGGGCAAACACCGGGGAGCTGTTTTTT.

The J gene is TRBJ2-5, the V gene TRBV19, with 8 bases matching TRBD1. CDR3 size: 14 residues. CDR1 and CDR2 from the germline V gene are LNHDA and SQIVND (reference sequence). Losses at the gene ends were 8 bases for V and 0 bases for J; bases not matched to a gene: 5. CDR3 in amino acids: CASARDRYQETQYF. For the CDR3, the DNA is TGTGCCAGTGCCCGGGACAGGTACCAAGAGACCCAGTACTTC.